This entry concerns a single T cell receptor beta chain. Its antigen remains unidentified. Germline-derived CDR1 and CDR2 are LNHNV and YYDKDF (reference sequence). The CDR3 has 14 amino acids. The V gene lost 1 base and the J gene lost 6 bases, with 10 bases spanning the gap. It was with a sample-barcoded 5' primer and a J-beta primer mix that a second PCR of roughly 7 to 12 cycles was run. TCRdb fed the 5' RACE reads into MiXCR, producing one record per CDR3 protein. Of about 1,400,000 distinct CDR3 sequences detected, 45% to 70% appear once; the ten largest clones hold more than 6%. This entry is derived from a study of blood T cells in healthy people across ages. Study-wide points: PBMCs left unsorted prevented a conclusive naive versus antigen-experienced comparison.

The source material was blood. The clonotype originates from a young man in good health. The chain is built from TRBV15 and TRBJ2-1; D is possibly TRBD2 (6 bases). CDR3 region: CATSRVERVNEQFF. In DNA form, the CDR3 reads TGTGCCACCAGCAGAGTCGAGCGGGTCAATGAGCAGTTCTTC. The variable domain in full, completed from reference TRBV15 and TRBJ2-1, reads DAMVIQNPRYQVTQFGKPVTLSCSQTLNHNVMYWYQQKSSQAPKLLFHYYDKDFNNEADTPDNFQSRRPNTSFCFLDIRSPGLGDTAMYLCATSRVERVNEQFFGPGTRLTVL.